This TCR beta chain was obtained from a study of CD8 T cells in ankylosing spondylitis. Findings of the study overall: Earlier reports found some motif variants in synovial fluid and blood in reactive arthritis. A TCR beta motif made of about 8 highly homologous variants seemed typical of ankylosing spondylitis blood. Disease-linked clones had a CD8+ phenotype and relatively low frequency in peripheral blood. Reportedly, significant enrichment of disease-linked clones occurred in matched ankylosing spondylitis synovial fluid.

The table lists this clonotype with many counts. Its specificity is not known. Using quantitative 5'-RACE with molecular barcodes, the authors made TCR beta libraries. TCRdb used MiXCR to reprocess the 5' RACE reads, holding one entry per CDR3 protein. The sample records approximately 300,000 distinct CDR3 sequences, 7.5% to 9% being singletons. J gave up 6 bases and V 0 bases, and 8 bases lay outside the gene matches. The CDR3 has 15 amino acids. Germline V lookup: CDR1 GTSNPN, CDR2 SVGIG (reference sequence). This chain uses TRBV30 with TRBJ2-1, with TRBD2 matching over 7 bases. The sequence was obtained from a male donor with ankylosing spondylitis. The sequencing sample was made of blood, either unsorted or a sorted T cell fraction (not recorded which). The CDR3 nucleotides are TGTGCCTGGAGTGTAGGACTAGGCCTCTCCAATGAGCAGTTCTTC. The encoded protein is CAWSVGLGLSNEQFF.